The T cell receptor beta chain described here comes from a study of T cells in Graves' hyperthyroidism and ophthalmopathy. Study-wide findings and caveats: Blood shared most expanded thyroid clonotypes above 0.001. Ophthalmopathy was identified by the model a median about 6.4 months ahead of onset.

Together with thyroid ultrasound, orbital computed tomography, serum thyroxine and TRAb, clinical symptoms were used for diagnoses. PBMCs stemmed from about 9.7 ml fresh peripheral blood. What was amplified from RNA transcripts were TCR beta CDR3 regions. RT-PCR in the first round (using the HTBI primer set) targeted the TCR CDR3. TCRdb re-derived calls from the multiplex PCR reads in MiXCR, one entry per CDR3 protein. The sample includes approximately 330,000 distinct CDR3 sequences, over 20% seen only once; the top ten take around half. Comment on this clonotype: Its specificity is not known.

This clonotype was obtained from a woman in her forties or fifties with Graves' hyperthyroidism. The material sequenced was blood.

The CDR3 spells CASRTGTGGGQPQHF. CDR3 nucleotide sequence: TGTGCCAGCAGGACCGGGACAGGGGGAGGTCAGCCCCAGCATTTT. The chain employs TRBV6-1 and TRBJ1-5, with TRBD1 matching 11 bases. V lost 6 bases, J lost 6 bases, and 7 bases stayed unmatched. CDR1 and CDR2 (germline): MNHNS, SASEGT. There are 15 residues in the CDR3.